These 27 T cell receptor beta chains were sequenced from one sample in a study of blood T cell repertoires in COVID-19. Sequencing used immunoSEQ multiplex PCR; TCRdb keeps in-frame clones, though not all of them. Of about 87,000 clones in the sample, around 87% were seen once. The sequenced sample consisted of peripheral blood. These receptors all come from a man in his forties or fifties with acute or convalescent COVID-19.

The chain carries TRBV9 and TRBJ2-1; the match to TRBD1 covers 8 bases. Germline CDR1 and CDR2: SGDLS and YYNGEE. The CDR3 is 15 residues long. Germline trimming cut 4 bases from V and 8 bases from J; bases unmatched to any gene: 11. CDR3 DNA sequence: TGTGCCAGCAGCATTCGACAGGGGCAGGACCATGAGCAGTTCTTC. The encoded protein is CASSIRQGQDHEQFF. Full variable domain (remainder filled in from reference TRBV9 and TRBJ2-1): DSGVTQTPKHLITATGQRVTLRCSPRSGDLSVYWYQQSLDQGLQFLIQYYNGEERAKGNILERFSAQQFPDLHSELNLSSLELGDSALYFCASSIRQGQDHEQFFGPGTRLTVL.

V gene TRBV7-9 combines with J gene TRBJ2-7; maybe TRBD1 (6 bases). CDR1 SEHNR and CDR2 FQNEAQ come from the germline V gene (reference sequence). V lost 4 bases and J lost 5, with 12 bases in between. The CDR3 has 13 amino acids. DNA for the CDR3: TGTGCCAGCAGCTCCACAGGGTACCACGAGCAGTACTTC. Protein sequence: CASSSTGYHEQYF.

The V call is TRBV6-5, the J call TRBJ1-2; 9 nucleotides align to TRBD1. The CDR3 consists of 14 residues. Germline V gene lookup returns CDR1 MNHEY and CDR2 SVGAGI. Unmatched junction bases numbered 10, after V lost 7 bases and J lost 7 bases. CDR3 DNA sequence: TGTGCCAGCAATTCCCCACAGGGGGCGGGTGGCTACACCTTC. Its protein is CASNSPQGAGGYTF.

This chain connects TRBV19 to TRBJ2-7; 7 nucleotides match TRBD2. The ends lost 7 bases at V and 0 bases at J; junction bases unmatched: 6. The CDR3 is 14 residues long. Germline loops: CDR1 LNHDA, CDR2 SQIVND (reference sequence). CDR3 region: CASTMTSSSYEQYF. The CDR3 nucleotides read TGTGCCAGTACCATGACTAGCAGCTCCTACGAGCAGTACTTC.

The rearrangement joins TRBV7-9 to TRBJ2-7, with D uncertain. V was trimmed by 2 bases and J by 2 bases, leaving 4 bases between them. The CDR3 runs 12 residues. Germline V gives CDR1 SEHNR, CDR2 FQNEAQ (reference sequence). CDR3 loop: CASSLNTYEQYF. The CDR3 DNA follows: TGTGCCAGCAGCTTAAACACCTACGAGCAGTACTTC.

V is TRBV6-2 or TRBV6-3 and J is TRBJ1-1; a possible D gene is TRBD1 (6 bases). Germline CDR1 MNHEY, CDR2 SVGEGT. Trimming pared 6 bases from V and 1 base from J, leaving 9 bases between. The CDR3 is 13 residues long. The CDR3 is CASSMDRNTEAFF. In nucleotides, the CDR3 is TGTGCCAGCAGCATGGACAGGAACACTGAAGCTTTCTTT.

The V gene is TRBV6-1, the J gene TRBJ2-7; TRBD1 matches 11 bases. CDR1 MNHNS and CDR2 SASEGT come from the germline V gene. V trimming: 6 bases; J trimming: 5 bases; junction bases outside the gene matches: 6. The CDR3 runs to 14 residues. DNA of the CDR3: TGTGCCAGCAGGCGGACAGGGGGCTTGAACGAGCAGTACTTC. Translated, it gives CASRRTGGLNEQYF.

The chain couples TRBV5-1 to TRBJ2-7, with D tentatively TRBD2 (6 bases). Germline V gene sequence: CDR1 SGHRS, CDR2 YFSETQ. The CDR3 has 14 residues. Trimming removed 6 bases from V and 5 bases from J, with 18 bases in between. The CDR3 DNA sequence: TGCGCCAGCACCCCGCGGCGGGGCGCCCACGAGCAGTACTTC. Translated: CASTPRRGAHEQYF.

The chain's CDR3 is CASIGVHGQPQHF. The CDR3 DNA reads TGTGCCAGCATAGGGGTTCATGGGCAGCCCCAGCATTTT. This sequence joins TRBV6-5 and TRBJ1-5; TRBD1 might be the D (5 bases). The CDR3 has 13 residues. V lost 7 bases, J lost 7 bases, and 14 bases lay in between. Germline lookup yields CDR1 MNHEY and CDR2 SVGAGI.

The chain combines TRBV9 with TRBJ2-3; unclear D gene. Trimming cost V 2 bases and J 6 bases, with 7 bases left between them. The CDR3 length is 12 residues. The germline V gene encodes CDR1 SGDLS and CDR2 YYNGEE. The CDR3 coding sequence is TGTGCCAGCAGCGTCCTCGGGGATACGCAGTATTTT. Protein product: CASSVLGDTQYF.

The chain carries TRBV18 and TRBJ2-7; D is ambiguous. V lost 3 bases and J 2 bases, leaving 14 bases between the germline ends. In germline, CDR1 is KGHSH, CDR2 LQKENI. The CDR3 length is 15 residues. CDR3 in DNA: TGTGCCAGCTCACCCCGAACATCATCTCCCTACGAGCAGTACTTC. This encodes CASSPRTSSPYEQYF.

This chain connects TRBV7-6 to TRBJ1-5; D ambiguous. Germline values: CDR1 SGHVS, CDR2 FNYEAQ. The CDR3 extends over 13 amino acids. V lost 2 bases to trimming and J lost 7 bases, with 9 bases between them. The CDR3 here is CASSLNVMQPQHF. The CDR3 DNA reads as TGTGCCAGCAGCTTAAATGTAATGCAGCCCCAGCATTTT.

The sample holds a few counts of this clone. The rearrangement joins TRBV6-5 to TRBJ1-5; no clear D. Between the trimmed V and J ends, which lost 6 bases and 3 bases, there was a span of 6 bases. CDR3 size: 12 residues. Germline CDR1 and CDR2: MNHEY and SVGAGI. The CDR3 spells CASSGFNQPQHF. In nucleotides, the CDR3 is TGTGCCAGCAGCGGGTTCAATCAGCCCCAGCATTTT.

This chain connects TRBV6-5 to TRBJ1-5; 9 bases fit TRBD1. The CDR3 totals 16 residues. Looked up from germline, CDR1 is MNHEY and CDR2 is SVGAGI. J was trimmed by 4 bases and V by 4 bases; bases with no gene match: 8. The CDR3 coding sequence is TGTGCCAGCAGTTCATTACCAGGACAGGGGAATCAGCCCCAGCATTTT. It encodes CASSSLPGQGNQPQHF.

The chain is built from TRBV5-6 and TRBJ2-5; D perhaps matches TRBD2 (6 bases). Germline V gives CDR1 SGHDT, CDR2 YYEEEE. The CDR3 length is 15 residues. Trimming removed 1 base at V and 5 bases at J, with 15 bases between. CDR3 residues: CASSLLTRPGETQYF. DNA of the CDR3: TGTGCCAGCAGCTTGTTGACTAGGCCTGGCGAGACCCAGTACTTC.

The CDR3 loop is CASSSRDSGTNEKLFF. CDR3 coding DNA: TGTGCCAGCAGCTCCCGGGACTCCGGGACTAATGAAAAACTGTTTTTT. The rearrangement links TRBV7-9 to TRBJ1-4, with D possibly being TRBD1 (5 bases). V gave up 4 bases and J gave up 2 bases, with 14 bases separating them. CDR3 length: 16 residues. The germline V gene has CDR1 SEHNR and CDR2 FQNEAQ (reference sequence).

The chain recombines TRBV4-2 with TRBJ1-1; possible D gene TRBD1, 6 bases. V lost 4 bases and J 8 bases, leaving 11 bases between the germline ends. The CDR3 is made up of 12 amino acids. Per the germline V gene, CDR1 is LGHNA and CDR2 is YNFKEQ. The CDR3, as DNA: TGTGCCAGCAGCCGCCCGGGACAAGAAGCTTTCTTT. Amino acids: CASSRPGQEAFF.

CDR3 sequence (DNA): TGTGCCAGCAGCTTAGCTTGGGCGGGCAGGAATAATTCACCCCTCCACTTT. It yields the protein CASSLAWAGRNNSPLHF. The chain carries TRBV7-8 and TRBJ1-6; D gene ambiguous. CDR1 and CDR2 (germline): SGHVS, FQNEAQ. This CDR3 has 17 amino acids. The ends were cut back, 0 bases at V and 5 bases at J, with 14 bases in the middle.

This clone has only one observation. The V call is TRBV5-1, the J call TRBJ2-7; tentative D call: TRBD1 (5 bases). V shed 1 base and J shed 5 bases, with 10 bases lying between them. The germline V gene encodes CDR1 SGHRS and CDR2 YFSETQ. The CDR3 spans 13 residues. In nucleotides, the CDR3 is TGCGCCAGCAGCTTGTTAGGGGTGAACGAGCAGTACTTC. This encodes CASSLLGVNEQYF.

The chain joins TRBV3-1 (or the pseudogene TRBV3-2) to TRBJ1-2, with 11 nucleotides matching TRBD1. Germline V gene data show CDR1 as LGHDT and CDR2 as YNNKEL (reference sequence). J lost 8 bases, V lost 1 base, and 3 bases had no gene match. The CDR3 has 14 residues. The CDR3 loop is CASSQVGQGGGYTF. The CDR3 DNA is TGTGCCAGCAGCCAAGTGGGACAGGGGGGAGGCTACACCTTC.

The chain couples TRBV2 to TRBJ1-1; D is unresolved. The V and J ends lost 3 bases and 11 bases respectively, with 16 bases between them. The CDR3 contains 13 residues. Germline values: CDR1 SNHLY, CDR2 FYNNEI. Written as DNA, the CDR3 is TGTGCCAGCAGTGAGACGGGAAAGTTCGGCGCTTTCTTT. Translation: CASSETGKFGAFF.

The chain uses TRBV10-3 and TRBJ2-1, with 15 bases identical to TRBD2. This CDR3 has 16 residues. CDR1 and CDR2 from the germline V gene are ENHRY and SYGVKD. The trim removed 8 bases at V and 3 bases at J, leaving 5 bases unmatched. Here the CDR3 reads CAIGMGLAGGYNEQFF. DNA for the CDR3: TGTGCCATCGGTATGGGACTAGCGGGAGGCTACAATGAGCAGTTCTTC.

The gene calls are TRBV19 and TRBJ1-4; D unclear. Between the trimmed V and J ends, which lost 7 bases and 4 bases, there was a span of 10 bases. This CDR3 is 13 amino acids long. In germline, CDR1 is LNHDA, CDR2 SQIVND (reference sequence). The CDR3 bases are TGTGCCAGTACGGAGAGTTTTAATGAAAAACTGTTTTTT. Translating gives CASTESFNEKLFF.

The chain combines TRBV7-4 with TRBJ2-5; 7 nucleotides align to TRBD2. CDR3 length equals 17 residues. The germline CDR1 and CDR2 sequences are SGHVT and SQSDAQ. J was trimmed by 5 bases and V by 4 bases; bases with no gene match: 16. The CDR3 DNA reads as TGTGCCAGCAGCTCCAACCGGTTTGCGGGGGTCGGGGAGACCCAGTACTTC. Translation gives CASSSNRFAGVGETQYF.

This rearrangement joins TRBV18 to TRBJ1-1; D unclear. The V gene lost 2 bases and the J gene lost 6 bases, with 7 bases spanning the gap. CDR3 length: 12 residues. In germline, CDR1 is KGHSH, CDR2 LQKENI. For the CDR3, the DNA is TGTGCCAGCTCACCAGGGCAAGCTGAAGCTTTCTTT. The encoded protein is CASSPGQAEAFF.

This chain uses TRBV3-1 (or the pseudogene TRBV3-2) with TRBJ2-6; 11 nucleotides match TRBD1. J lost 0 bases, V lost 10 bases, and 5 bases had no gene match. CDR1 LGHDT and CDR2 YNNKEL come from the germline V gene (reference sequence). This CDR3 has 16 residues. Here the CDR3 DNA reads TGTGCCACCGGGACAGGGGGAATCTCTGGGGCCAACGTCCTGACTTTC. Translating it yields CATGTGGISGANVLTF.

The gene calls are TRBV29-1 and TRBJ2-5, with 11 bases that match TRBD2. V dropped 2 bases and J dropped 5; count of bases not matched to a gene: 7. This CDR3 contains 15 residues. CDR1 and CDR2 from the germline V gene are SQVTM and ANQGSEA. CDR3: CSVEPLAGGRETQYF. CDR3 sequence (DNA): TGCAGCGTTGAACCTCTAGCGGGAGGCCGGGAGACCCAGTACTTC.